This TCR beta chain was retrieved from a study of tumor-infiltrating lymphocytes in localized non-small cell lung cancer. Study-level background: The cohort mixed smokers and never-smokers, several histologies, and some post-neoadjuvant-chemotherapy samples.

Generated by immunoSEQ multiplex PCR, the TCRdb table keeps only in-frame clones and is missing some. This repertoire shows around 13,000 clones, 80% to 90% found once; its top ten account for about 4%. From germline, CDR1 is SGHDT and CDR2 YYEEEE. This CDR3 comprises 13 residues. The V gene end was trimmed by 6 bases and the J gene end by 8 bases; junction bases not matched to a gene: 7. Specimen: uninvolved lung tissue not adjacent to the tumor. The clonotype was recovered from a human donor with non-small cell lung cancer. The chain uses TRBV5-6 and TRBJ2-2; 7 bases agree with TRBD1. CDR3 sequence: CASNKQGTGELFF. Written as DNA, the CDR3 is TGTGCCAGCAATAAACAGGGGACAGGGGAGCTGTTTTTT.